This section outlines one T cell receptor (beta chain) sequence together with its context. The antigen is not known. TCRdb's copy holds only in-frame clones and misses some; the assay was immunoSEQ multiplex PCR. Here the sample spans 70,000 or so clones, approximately 89% being singletons. The CDR3 has 15 amino acids. V lost 1 base to trimming and J lost 0 bases, with 9 bases between them. Germline CDR1 and CDR2: MNHNS and SASEGT. This record comes from a study of T cell responses to AZD1222 COVID-19 vaccine. Study-level results: Close to half of all spike-specific TCRs reportedly target regions of the variants that are unmutated. In all cases, repertoires were sampled only after the peak T cell response.

The chain couples TRBV6-1 to TRBJ1-2, with D possibly TRBD1 on 5 matching bases. Here the sequenced sample was peripheral blood, taken on day 0 of AZD1222 vaccination. The origin of this receptor is an adult in good health. CDR3 protein: CASSEVAGTNYGYTF. The CDR3 bases are TGTGCCAGCAGTGAAGTAGCAGGGACTAACTATGGCTACACCTTC.